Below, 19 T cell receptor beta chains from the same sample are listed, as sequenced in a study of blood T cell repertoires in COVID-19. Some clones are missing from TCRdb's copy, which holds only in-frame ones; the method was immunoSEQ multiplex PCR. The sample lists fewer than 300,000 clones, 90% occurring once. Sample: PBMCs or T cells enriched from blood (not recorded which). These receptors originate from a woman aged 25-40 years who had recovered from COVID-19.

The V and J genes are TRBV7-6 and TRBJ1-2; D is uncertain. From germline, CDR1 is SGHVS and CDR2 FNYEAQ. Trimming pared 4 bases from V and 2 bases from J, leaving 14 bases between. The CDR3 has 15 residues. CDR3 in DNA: TGTGCCAGCAGCTCTGACATACCTACAAACTATGGCTACACCTTC. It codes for CASSSDIPTNYGYTF.

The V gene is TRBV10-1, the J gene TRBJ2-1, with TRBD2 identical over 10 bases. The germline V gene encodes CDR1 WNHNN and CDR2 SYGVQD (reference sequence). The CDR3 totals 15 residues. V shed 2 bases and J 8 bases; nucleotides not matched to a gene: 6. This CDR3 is CASSEGLAVAYEQFF. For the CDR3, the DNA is TGCGCCAGCAGTGAGGGACTAGCGGTCGCTTATGAGCAGTTCTTC.

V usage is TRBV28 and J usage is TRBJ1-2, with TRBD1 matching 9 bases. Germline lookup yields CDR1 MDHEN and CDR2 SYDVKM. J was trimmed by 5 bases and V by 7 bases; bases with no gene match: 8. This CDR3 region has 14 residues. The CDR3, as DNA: TGTGCCAGCACTCCCTCCGGGACAGGGTATGGCTACACCTTC. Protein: CASTPSGTGYGYTF.

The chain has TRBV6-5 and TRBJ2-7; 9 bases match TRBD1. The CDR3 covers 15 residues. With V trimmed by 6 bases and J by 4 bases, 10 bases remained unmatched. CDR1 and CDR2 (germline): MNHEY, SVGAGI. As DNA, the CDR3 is TGTGCCAGCAGCCTCCGCCGGGACAGGGTTTACGAGCAGTACTTC. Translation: CASSLRRDRVYEQYF.

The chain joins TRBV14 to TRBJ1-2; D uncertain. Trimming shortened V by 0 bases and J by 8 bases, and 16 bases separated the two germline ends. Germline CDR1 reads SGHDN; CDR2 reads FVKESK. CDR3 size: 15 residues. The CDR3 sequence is CASSQDAGSRGGYTF. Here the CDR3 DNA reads TGTGCCAGCAGCCAAGATGCTGGCAGTAGAGGCGGCTACACCTTC.

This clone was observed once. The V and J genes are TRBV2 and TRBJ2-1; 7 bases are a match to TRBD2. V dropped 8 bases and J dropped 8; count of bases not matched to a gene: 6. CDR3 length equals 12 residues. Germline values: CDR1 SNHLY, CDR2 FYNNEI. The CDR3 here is CASGRREYEQFF. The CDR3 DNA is TGTGCCAGCGGTAGGCGGGAGTATGAGCAGTTCTTC.

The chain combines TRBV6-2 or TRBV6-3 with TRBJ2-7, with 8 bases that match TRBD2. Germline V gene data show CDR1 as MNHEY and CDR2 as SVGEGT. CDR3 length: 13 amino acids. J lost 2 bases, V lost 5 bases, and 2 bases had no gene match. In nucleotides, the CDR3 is TGTGCCAGCAGTATTAGCGGGACCTACGAGCAGTACTTC. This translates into CASSISGTYEQYF.

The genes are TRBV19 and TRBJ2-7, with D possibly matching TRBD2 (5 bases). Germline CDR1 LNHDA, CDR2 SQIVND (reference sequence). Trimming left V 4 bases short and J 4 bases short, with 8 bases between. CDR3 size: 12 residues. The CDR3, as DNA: TGTGCCAGTAGTAAGAGCGGATACGAGCAGTACTTC. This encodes CASSKSGYEQYF.

The CDR3 DNA reads as TGCGCCAGCAGCCCCCGCGGACTAGCGGGAGGGTATGAGCAGTTCTTC. It is translated as CASSPRGLAGGYEQFF. The chain carries TRBV4-3 and TRBJ2-1; 15 nucleotides agree with TRBD2. This CDR3 has 16 residues. CDR1 is LGHNA and CDR2 is YSLEER in the germline V gene. The V gene end was trimmed by 4 bases and the J gene end by 8 bases; junction bases not matched to a gene: 6.

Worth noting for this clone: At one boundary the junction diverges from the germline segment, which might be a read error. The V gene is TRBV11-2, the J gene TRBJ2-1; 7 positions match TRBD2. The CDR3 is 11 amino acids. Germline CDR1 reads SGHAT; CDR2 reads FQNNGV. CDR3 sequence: CASSSGTNHVF. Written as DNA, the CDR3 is TGTGCCAGCAGCTCCGGGACTAACCACGTCTTC. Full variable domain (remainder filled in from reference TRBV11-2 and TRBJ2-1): EAGVAQSPRYKIIEKRQSVAFWCNPISGHATLYWYQQILGQGPKLLIQFQNNGVVDDSQLPKDRFSAERLKGVDSTLKIQPAKLEDSAVYLCASSSGTNHVFGPGTRLTVL.

CDR3 DNA: TGTGCCAGTAGTATGGGGGCGGGAGGAGGCTACAATGAGCAGTTCTTC. It codes for CASSMGAGGGYNEQFF. This rearrangement joins TRBV19 to TRBJ2-1; 8 positions match TRBD2. CDR1 and CDR2 from the germline V gene are LNHDA and SQIVND (reference sequence). The CDR3 has 16 amino acids. The V and J ends lost 3 bases and 3 bases, in that order; junction bases with no gene match: 7.

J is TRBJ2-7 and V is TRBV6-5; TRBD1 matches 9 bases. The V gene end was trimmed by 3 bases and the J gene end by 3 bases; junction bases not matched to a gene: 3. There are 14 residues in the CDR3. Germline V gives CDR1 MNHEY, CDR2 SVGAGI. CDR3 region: CASSYMGQGYEQYF. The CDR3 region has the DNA TGTGCCAGCAGTTATATGGGACAGGGCTACGAGCAGTACTTC.

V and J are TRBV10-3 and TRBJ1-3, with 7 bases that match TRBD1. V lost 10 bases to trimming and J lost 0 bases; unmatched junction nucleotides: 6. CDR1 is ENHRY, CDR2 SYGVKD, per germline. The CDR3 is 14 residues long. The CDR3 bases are TGTGCCACCAGGGACAGCAACTCTGGAAACACCATATATTTT. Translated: CATRDSNSGNTIYF.

The chain's CDR3 is CSVDGGGTSGVYEQYF. For the CDR3, the DNA is TGCAGCGTTGATGGGGGCGGAACTAGCGGCGTCTACGAGCAGTACTTC. The V call is TRBV29-1, the J call TRBJ2-7; 8 nucleotides match TRBD2. V trimming: 3 bases; J trimming: 3 bases; junction bases outside the gene matches: 13. This CDR3 spans 16 amino acids. Germline CDR1 SQVTM, CDR2 ANQGSEA.

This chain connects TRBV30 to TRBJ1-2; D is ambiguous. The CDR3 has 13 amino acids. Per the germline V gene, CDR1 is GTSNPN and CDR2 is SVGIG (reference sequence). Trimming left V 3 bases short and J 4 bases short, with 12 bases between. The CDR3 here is CAWSAEPFYGYTF. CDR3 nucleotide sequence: TGTGCCTGGAGCGCGGAGCCCTTCTATGGCTACACCTTC.

As DNA, the CDR3 is TGTGCCAGCAGCTTTGTCCCGGGACAAGAGACCCAGTACTTC. Its protein is CASSFVPGQETQYF. The rearrangement links TRBV11-2 to TRBJ2-5, with D possibly being TRBD2 (5 bases). The germline V and J ends were trimmed by 3 bases and 2 bases, with 10 bases remaining between them. This CDR3 is built from 14 residues. From germline, CDR1 is SGHAT and CDR2 FQNNGV.

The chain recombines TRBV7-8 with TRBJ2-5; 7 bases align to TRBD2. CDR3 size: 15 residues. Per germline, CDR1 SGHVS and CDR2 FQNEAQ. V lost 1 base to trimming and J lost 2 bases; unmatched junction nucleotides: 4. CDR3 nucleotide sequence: TGTGCCAGCAGCTTAGGGGGCGGGGGACAAGAGACCCAGTACTTC. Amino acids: CASSLGGGGQETQYF.

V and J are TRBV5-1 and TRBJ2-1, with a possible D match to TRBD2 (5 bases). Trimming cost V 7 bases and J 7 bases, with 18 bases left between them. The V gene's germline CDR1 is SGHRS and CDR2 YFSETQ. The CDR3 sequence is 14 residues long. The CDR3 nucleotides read TGCGCCAGCGCGTGGCGGGCCCTAAGGAATGAGCAGTTCTTC. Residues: CASAWRALRNEQFF.

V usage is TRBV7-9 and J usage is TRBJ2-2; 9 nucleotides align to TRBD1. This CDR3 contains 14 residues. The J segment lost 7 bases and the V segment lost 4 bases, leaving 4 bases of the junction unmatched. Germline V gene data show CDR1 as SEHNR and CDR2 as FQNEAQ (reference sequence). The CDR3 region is CASSSRTGVGELFF. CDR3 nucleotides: TGTGCCAGCAGCTCCAGGACAGGGGTCGGGGAGCTGTTTTTT.